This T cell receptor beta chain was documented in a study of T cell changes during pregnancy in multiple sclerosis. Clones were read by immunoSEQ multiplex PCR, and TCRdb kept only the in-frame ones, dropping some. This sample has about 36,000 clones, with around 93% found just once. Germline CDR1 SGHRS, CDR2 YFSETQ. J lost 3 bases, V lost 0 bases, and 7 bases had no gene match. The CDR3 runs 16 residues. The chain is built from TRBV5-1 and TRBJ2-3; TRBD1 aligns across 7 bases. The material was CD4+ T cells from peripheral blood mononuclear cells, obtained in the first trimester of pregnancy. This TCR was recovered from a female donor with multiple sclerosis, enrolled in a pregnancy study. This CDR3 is CASSLARGTLTDTQYF. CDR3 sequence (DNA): TGCGCCAGCAGCTTGGCCAGGGGGACCCTAACAGATACGCAGTATTTT.